This T cell receptor (beta chain) appears in the sequencing data of a study of blood T cell repertoires in COVID-19. Study in general: Acute and convalescent COVID-19 specimens originated in the United States, Italy and Spain.

In the original workflow: Reference gene primer amplification gave nucleated cell count estimates. This table comes from immunoSEQ multiplex PCR, and its TCRdb copy is limited to in-frame clones, with some not included. The V and J calls and clone size come from that table; D and trimming were worked out from the DNA. The sample has hundreds of thousands of clones, about 88% seen once. Deletions cut 2 bases from V and 0 bases from J, with 7 bases between. CDR3 size: 15 residues. Germline V gives CDR1 LGHDT, CDR2 YNNKEL (reference sequence). The sample comprised peripheral blood. This clonotype originated in a woman in her sixties with COVID-19, enrolled during active disease. The chain links TRBV3-1 (or the pseudogene TRBV3-2) to TRBJ2-2; D perhaps matches TRBD1 (5 bases). This CDR3 is CASSQKGANTGELFF. The DNA of the CDR3 is TGTGCCAGCAGCCAAAAAGGGGCGAACACCGGGGAGCTGTTTTTT.